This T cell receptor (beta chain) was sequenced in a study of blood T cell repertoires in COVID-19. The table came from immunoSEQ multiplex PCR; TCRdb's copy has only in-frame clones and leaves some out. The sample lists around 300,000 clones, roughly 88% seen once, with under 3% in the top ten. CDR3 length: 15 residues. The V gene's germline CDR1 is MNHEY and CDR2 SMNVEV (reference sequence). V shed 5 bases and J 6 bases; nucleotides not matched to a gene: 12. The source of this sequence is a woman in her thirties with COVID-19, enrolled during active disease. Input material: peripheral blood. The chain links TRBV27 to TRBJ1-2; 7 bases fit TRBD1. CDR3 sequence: CASSRDSDLFDGYTF. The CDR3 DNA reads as TGTGCCAGCAGTCGGGACAGTGACTTATTCGATGGCTACACCTTC.